Listed here are 15 T cell receptor beta chains from one sample, sequenced in a study of T cell changes during pregnancy in multiple sclerosis. Data came from immunoSEQ multiplex PCR; TCRdb stores just in-frame clones and leaves some out. The data show fewer than 85,000 clones, 93% seen once. The source was peripheral blood, collected in the second trimester of pregnancy. Receptors were obtained from a female donor with multiple sclerosis, enrolled in a pregnancy study.

The rearrangement joins TRBV7-8 to TRBJ1-1, with 8 bases matching TRBD1. Germline V gene lookup returns CDR1 SGHVS and CDR2 FQNEAQ. The CDR3 sequence is 17 residues long. V shed 1 base and J 0 bases; nucleotides not matched to a gene: 7. CDR3 region: CASSLVGQGALNTEAFF. The CDR3 DNA reads as TGTGCCAGCAGCTTAGTTGGTCAGGGGGCCTTGAACACTGAAGCTTTCTTT.

V is TRBV5-6 and J is TRBJ1-5, with 11 positions matching TRBD1. With 0 bases clipped from V and 7 bases from J, the junction kept 6 bases outside the gene matches. CDR1 is SGHDT and CDR2 is YYEEEE in the germline V gene. The CDR3 is 16 residues long. The CDR3 is CASSLGTGGALQPQHF. The CDR3 nucleotides read TGTGCCAGCAGCTTGGGGACAGGGGGCGCGTTACAGCCCCAGCATTTT.

This clone was recorded a few times. The chain employs TRBV15 and TRBJ2-1, with 7 positions matching TRBD1. The CDR3 length is 16 residues. V was clipped by 5 bases and J by 1 base; unmatched bases: 8. Germline loops: CDR1 LNHNV, CDR2 YYDKDF (reference sequence). Here the CDR3 DNA reads TGTGCCACCAGCGGCAGGGGGTTCGGGTCCTACAATGAGCAGTTCTTC. Amino acids: CATSGRGFGSYNEQFF.

In its sample, this clone ranks as medium-sized. The chain has TRBV19 and TRBJ2-7, with D tentatively TRBD1 (5 bases). CDR1 LNHDA and CDR2 SQIVND come from the germline V gene (reference sequence). V lost 5 bases and J lost 3, with 11 bases in between. This CDR3 spans 13 amino acids. CDR3 loop: CASSPGHNYEQYF. The DNA for the CDR3 is TGTGCCAGTAGTCCTGGACATAACTACGAGCAGTACTTC.

Only a few counts were recorded for this clone. The rearrangement uses TRBV9 and TRBJ1-2; 8 nucleotides line up with TRBD1. The V segment lost 3 bases and the J segment 6 bases; nucleotides outside the gene matches: 7. This CDR3 contains 14 residues. From germline, CDR1 is SGDLS and CDR2 YYNGEE. The CDR3 DNA reads TGTGCCAGCAGCGGGACCACAGGGGGTGATGGCTACACCTTC. Translated: CASSGTTGGDGYTF.

This rearrangement joins TRBV5-5 to TRBJ2-7; D possibly corresponds to TRBD1 (6 bases). Trimming shortened V by 4 bases and J by 2 bases, and 13 bases separated the two germline ends. CDR1 is SGHKS and CDR2 is YYEKEE in the germline V gene (reference sequence). This CDR3 is 14 amino acids long. The CDR3 here is CASSRGQETYEQYF. In DNA form, the CDR3 reads TGTGCCAGCAGCCGGGGACAAGAAACCTACGAGCAGTACTTC.

Here the CDR3 DNA reads TGTGCCAGCAGCGTAGCCCCCGAAGAGACCCAGTACTTC. Translated, it gives CASSVAPEETQYF. This rearrangement joins TRBV9 to TRBJ2-5; D not resolved. CDR3 length: 13 amino acids. V was shortened by 0 bases and J by 3 bases, with 6 bases between the two germline ends. The germline CDR1 and CDR2 sequences are SGDLS and YYNGEE.

This chain uses TRBV5-4 with TRBJ1-1; tentative D call: TRBD1 (5 bases). This CDR3 has 12 amino acids. The V end lost 4 bases, the J end lost 10 bases, and 14 bases lay between the germline ends. Germline V gene data show CDR1 as SGHNT and CDR2 as YYREEE (reference sequence). CDR3 loop: CASSRQGAGAFF. DNA for the CDR3: TGTGCCAGCAGCCGGCAGGGAGCGGGAGCTTTCTTT.

The chain couples TRBV9 to TRBJ2-1; tentative D call: TRBD2 (6 bases). V gave up 3 bases and J gave up 10 bases, with 17 bases separating them. The CDR3 has 14 residues. The germline gives CDR1 SGDLS, CDR2 YYNGEE. CDR3 nucleotide sequence: TGTGCCAGCAGCGGGCGACTAGGCTTGAGGGAGCAGTTCTTC. The encoded protein is CASSGRLGLREQFF.

V usage is TRBV6-6 and J usage is TRBJ2-2, with TRBD2 matching 9 bases. There are 15 residues in the CDR3. Trimming removed 7 bases from V and 6 bases from J; junction bases left unmatched: 9. Germline-derived CDR1 and CDR2 are MNHNY and SVGAGI (reference sequence). CDR3 coding DNA: TGTGCCAGCACAGGGAGCGGGGGGTCGGCCGGGGAGCTGTTTTTT. As protein: CASTGSGGSAGELFF.

The chain recombines TRBV28 with TRBJ2-7; TRBD2 agrees at 14 bases. This CDR3 comprises 17 residues. The V segment lost 1 base and the J segment 2 bases; nucleotides outside the gene matches: 4. Per germline, CDR1 MDHEN and CDR2 SYDVKM. CDR3 sequence reads: CASSLLGTSGGPYEQYF. CDR3 in DNA: TGTGCCAGCAGTTTATTGGGGACTAGCGGGGGACCCTACGAGCAGTACTTC. The full variable domain, in which reference TRBV28 and TRBJ2-7 provide the parts outside the CDR3, is DVKVTQSSRYLVKRTGEKVFLECVQDMDHENMFWYRQDPGLGLRLIYFSYDVKMKEKGDIPEGYSVSREKKERFSLILESASTNQTSMYLCASSLLGTSGGPYEQYFGPGTRLTVT.

The V call is TRBV6-1, the J call TRBJ2-7; TRBD1 might be the D (6 bases). This CDR3 contains 14 residues. The V end lost 6 bases, the J end lost 4 bases, and 16 bases lay between the germline ends. Germline V CDR1 and CDR2: MNHNS, SASEGT. The CDR3: CASRSGTNKYEQYF. The CDR3 coding sequence is TGTGCCAGCAGGTCCGGGACAAACAAATACGAGCAGTACTTC.

The V call is TRBV14, the J call TRBJ2-5; no reliable D call. V shed 4 bases and J shed 3 bases, with 9 bases lying between them. The CDR3 extends over 13 amino acids. Germline V gene lookup returns CDR1 SGHDN and CDR2 FVKESK. DNA for the CDR3: TGTGCCAGCAGCCCCGGTTTAAAAGAGACCCAGTACTTC. Its protein is CASSPGLKETQYF.

DNA of the CDR3: TGTGCCAGCAGCCGGACAGGGGAGCAGTTCTTC. Translation gives CASSRTGEQFF. The V call is TRBV27, the J call TRBJ2-1; 8 nucleotides align to TRBD1. The V gene end was trimmed by 6 bases and the J gene end by 10 bases; junction bases not matched to a gene: 2. Germline CDR1 MNHEY, CDR2 SMNVEV (reference sequence). The CDR3 is made up of 11 amino acids.

The chain has TRBV9 and TRBJ1-1; 7 positions agree with TRBD1. Germline V lookup: CDR1 SGDLS, CDR2 YYNGEE. The CDR3 has 14 amino acids. V was clipped by 4 bases and J by 1 base; unmatched bases: 4. The CDR3 DNA follows: TGTGCCAGCAGCCCGAACAGGGGGAACACTGAAGCTTTCTTT. Encoded protein: CASSPNRGNTEAFF.